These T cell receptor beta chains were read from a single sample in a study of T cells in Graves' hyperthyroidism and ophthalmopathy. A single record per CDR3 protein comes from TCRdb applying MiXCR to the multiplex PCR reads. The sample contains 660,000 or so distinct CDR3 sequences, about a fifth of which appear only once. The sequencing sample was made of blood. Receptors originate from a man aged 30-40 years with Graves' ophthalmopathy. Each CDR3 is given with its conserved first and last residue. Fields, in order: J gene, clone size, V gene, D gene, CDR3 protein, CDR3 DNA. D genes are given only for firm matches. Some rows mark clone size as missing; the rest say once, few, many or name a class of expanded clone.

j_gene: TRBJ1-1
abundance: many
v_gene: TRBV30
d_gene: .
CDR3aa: CAWSASSNTEAFF
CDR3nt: TGTGCCTGGAGTGCGAGCTCGAACACTGAAGCTTTCTTT

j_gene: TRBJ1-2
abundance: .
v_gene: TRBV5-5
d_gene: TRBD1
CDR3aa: CASSLEADRGPTHYGYTF
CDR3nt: TGTGCCAGCAGCTTGGAGGCGGACAGGGGGCCTACGCACTATGGCTACACCTTC

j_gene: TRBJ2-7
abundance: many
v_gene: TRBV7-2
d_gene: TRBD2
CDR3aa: CASSFGGSLGEQYF
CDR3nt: TGTGCCAGCAGCTTCGGCGGGAGCTTAGGGGAGCAGTACTTC

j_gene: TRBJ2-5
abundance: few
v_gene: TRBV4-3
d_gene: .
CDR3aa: CASSQGRASTGTQYF
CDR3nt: TGCGCCAGCAGCCAAGGGAGGGCAAGTACCGGGACCCAGTACTTC

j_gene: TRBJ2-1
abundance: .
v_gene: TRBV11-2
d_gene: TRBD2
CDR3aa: CASSSPGLAGVNSHNEQFF
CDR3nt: TGTGCCAGCAGCTCCCCGGGACTAGCGGGAGTCAACTCGCACAATGAGCAGTTCTTC

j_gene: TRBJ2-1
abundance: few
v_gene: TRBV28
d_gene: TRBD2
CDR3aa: CASSSLMGGSYNEQFF
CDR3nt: TGTGCCAGCAGTTCTCTAATGGGAGGGTCCTACAATGAGCAGTTCTTC

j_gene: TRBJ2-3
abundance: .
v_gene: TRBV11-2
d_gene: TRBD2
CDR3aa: CASSLIGRATSGRARADTQYF
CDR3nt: TGTGCCAGCAGCTTAATCGGGAGGGCCACTAGCGGGAGGGCAAGGGCAGATACGCAGTATTTT

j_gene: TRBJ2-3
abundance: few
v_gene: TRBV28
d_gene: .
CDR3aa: CASSLAGPTDTQYF
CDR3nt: TGTGCCAGCAGTTTGGCAGGTCCCACAGATACGCAGTATTTT

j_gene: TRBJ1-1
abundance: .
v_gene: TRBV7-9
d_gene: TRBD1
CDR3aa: CASSSRGSGAFF
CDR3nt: TGTGCCAGCAGCTCCAGGGGGTCTGGCGCTTTCTTT

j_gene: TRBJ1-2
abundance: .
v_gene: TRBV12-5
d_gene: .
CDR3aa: CASGLTGTSNYGYTF
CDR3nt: TGTGCTAGTGGTTTGACCGGGACTTCTAACTATGGCTACACCTTC

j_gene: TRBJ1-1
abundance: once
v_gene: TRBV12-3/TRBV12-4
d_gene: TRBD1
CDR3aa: CASSPGQLEPEAFF
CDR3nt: TGTGCCAGCAGCCCGGGACAGCTGGAACCTGAAGCTTTCTTT

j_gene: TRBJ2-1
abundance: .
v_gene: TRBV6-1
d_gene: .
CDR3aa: CASKERDFYNEQFF
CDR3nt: TGTGCCAGCAAAGAGAGGGACTTTTACAATGAGCAGTTCTTC

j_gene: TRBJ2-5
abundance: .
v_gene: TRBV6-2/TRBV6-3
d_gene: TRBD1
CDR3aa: CASMGQGSETQYF
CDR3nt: TGTGCCAGCATGGGACAGGGAAGTGAGACCCAGTACTTC

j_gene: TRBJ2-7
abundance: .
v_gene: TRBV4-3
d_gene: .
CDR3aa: CASSSQTGTVTYEQYF
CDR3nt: TGCGCCAGCAGCTCTCAAACCGGGACGGTGACCTACGAGCAGTACTTC

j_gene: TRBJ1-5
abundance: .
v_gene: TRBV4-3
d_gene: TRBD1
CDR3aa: CASSQWTGGNQPQHF
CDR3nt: TGCGCCAGCAGCCAATGGACAGGAGGCAATCAGCCCCAGCATTTT

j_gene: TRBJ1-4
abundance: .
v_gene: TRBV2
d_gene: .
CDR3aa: CASSEEKEKLFF
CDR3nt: TGTGCCAGCAGTGAAGAGAAGGAAAAACTGTTTTTT

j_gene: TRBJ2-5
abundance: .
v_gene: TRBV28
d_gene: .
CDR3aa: CASRRGKTQYF
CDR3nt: TGTGCCAGCAGGAGGGGCAAGACCCAGTACTTC

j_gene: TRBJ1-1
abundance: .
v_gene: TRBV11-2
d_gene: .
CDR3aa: CASRLAGRTEAFF
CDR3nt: TGTGCCAGCAGACTAGCGGGACGGACTGAAGCTTTCTTT

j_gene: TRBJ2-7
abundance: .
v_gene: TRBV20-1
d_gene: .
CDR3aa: CSARDQTGYSYEQYF
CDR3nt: TGCAGTGCTAGAGATCAGACAGGCTACTCCTACGAGCAGTACTTC

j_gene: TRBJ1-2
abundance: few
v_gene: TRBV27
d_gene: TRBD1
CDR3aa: CASSSRQGGYGYTF
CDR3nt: TGTGCCAGCAGTTCCCGACAGGGAGGGTATGGCTACACCTTC

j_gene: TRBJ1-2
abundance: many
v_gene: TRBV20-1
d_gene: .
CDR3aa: CSASSGGYGYTF
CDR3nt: TGCAGTGCTAGTTCCGGGGGCTATGGCTACACCTTC

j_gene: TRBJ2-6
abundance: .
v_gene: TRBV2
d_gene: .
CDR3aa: CASLGHSGANVLTF
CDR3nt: TGTGCCAGCTTGGGCCACTCTGGGGCCAACGTCCTGACTTTC

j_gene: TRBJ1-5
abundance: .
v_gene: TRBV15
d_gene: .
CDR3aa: CATSRADGPQHF
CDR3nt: TGTGCCACCAGCAGAGCCGATGGCCCCCAGCATTTT

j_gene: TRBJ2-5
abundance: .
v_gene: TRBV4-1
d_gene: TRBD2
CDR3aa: CASGQLAGDRGQETQYF
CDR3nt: TGCGCCAGCGGCCAGCTAGCGGGAGATCGGGGCCAAGAGACCCAGTACTTC

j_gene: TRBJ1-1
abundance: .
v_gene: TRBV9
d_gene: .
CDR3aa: CASSSQPLPGADTEAFF
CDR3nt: TGTGCCAGCAGCTCACAACCGTTACCAGGGGCGGATACTGAAGCTTTCTTT

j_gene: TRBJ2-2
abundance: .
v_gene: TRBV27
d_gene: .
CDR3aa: CASSSRLRAHYTGELFF
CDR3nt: TGTGCCAGCAGTTCCCGTCTCCGGGCCCACTACACCGGGGAGCTGTTTTTT

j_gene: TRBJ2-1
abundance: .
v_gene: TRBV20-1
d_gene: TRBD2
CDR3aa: CSAERTSGSNEQFF
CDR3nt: TGCAGTGCTGAACGGACTAGCGGGAGTAATGAGCAGTTCTTC

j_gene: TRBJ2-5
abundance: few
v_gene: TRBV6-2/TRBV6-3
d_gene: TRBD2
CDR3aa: CASKPGGQETQYF
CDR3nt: TGTGCCAGCAAACCGGGAGGGCAAGAGACCCAGTACTTC

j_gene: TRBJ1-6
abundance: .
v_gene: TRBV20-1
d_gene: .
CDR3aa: CSAREGVNSPLHF
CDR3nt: TGCAGTGCTAGAGAGGGGGTGAATTCACCCCTCCACTTT

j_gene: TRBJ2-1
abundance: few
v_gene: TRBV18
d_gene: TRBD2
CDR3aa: CASSPLSLRGGRDEQFF
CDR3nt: TGTGCCAGCTCACCACTAAGTCTGCGCGGGGGAAGGGATGAGCAGTTCTTC

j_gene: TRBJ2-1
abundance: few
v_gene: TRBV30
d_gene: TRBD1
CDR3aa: CAWSVPGGVEQFF
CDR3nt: TGTGCCTGGAGTGTCCCAGGGGGCGTTGAGCAGTTCTTC

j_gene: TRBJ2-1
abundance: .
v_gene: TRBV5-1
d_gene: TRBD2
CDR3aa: CASSRAGGSLSYNEQFF
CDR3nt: TGCGCCAGCAGCCGAGCGGGAGGTTCCCTCTCCTACAATGAGCAGTTCTTC

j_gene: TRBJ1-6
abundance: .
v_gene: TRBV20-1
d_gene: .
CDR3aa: CSARDPRGNSPLHF
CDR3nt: TGCAGTGCTAGAGATCCCAGGGGAAATTCACCCCTCCACTTT

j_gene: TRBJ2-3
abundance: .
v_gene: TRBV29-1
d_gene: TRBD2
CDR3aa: CSVAVAGVTDTQYF
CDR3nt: TGCAGCGTTGCGGTAGCGGGAGTCACAGATACGCAGTATTTT

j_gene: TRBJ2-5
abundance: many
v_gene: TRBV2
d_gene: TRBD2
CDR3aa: CASGLAGVRETQYF
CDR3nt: TGTGCCAGTGGACTAGCGGGAGTGCGGGAGACCCAGTACTTC

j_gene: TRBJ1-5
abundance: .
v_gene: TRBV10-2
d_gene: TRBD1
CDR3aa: CASSESKSGTDPSNQPQHF
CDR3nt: TGCGCCAGCAGTGAGTCGAAATCTGGGACAGATCCTTCCAATCAGCCCCAGCATTTT

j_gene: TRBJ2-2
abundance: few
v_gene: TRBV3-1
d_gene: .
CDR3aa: CASVDGSRTGELFF
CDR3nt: TGTGCCAGCGTAGACGGGAGTCGGACCGGGGAGCTGTTTTTT

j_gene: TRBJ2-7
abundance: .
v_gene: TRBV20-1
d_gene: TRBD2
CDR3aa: CSAPTSGKIYEQYF
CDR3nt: TGCAGTGCTCCGACTAGCGGGAAAATCTACGAGCAGTACTTC

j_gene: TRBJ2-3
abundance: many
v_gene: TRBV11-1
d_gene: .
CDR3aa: CASSSGSTVTDTQYF
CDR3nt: TGTGCCAGCAGCTCGGGGTCGACAGTGACAGATACGCAGTATTTT

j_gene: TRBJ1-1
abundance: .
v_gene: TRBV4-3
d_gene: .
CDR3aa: CASSQDKGTLEAFF
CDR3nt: TGCGCCAGCAGCCAAGATAAGGGTACATTAGAAGCTTTCTTT

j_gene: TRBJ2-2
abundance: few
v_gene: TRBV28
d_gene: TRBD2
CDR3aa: CASSARLAGLNTGELFF
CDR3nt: TGTGCCAGCAGTGCTCGTCTAGCGGGGCTAAACACCGGGGAGCTGTTTTTT

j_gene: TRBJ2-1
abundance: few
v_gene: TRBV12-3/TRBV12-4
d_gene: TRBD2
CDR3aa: CASSTFGTSANEQFF
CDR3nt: TGTGCCAGCAGTACCTTCGGGACTAGCGCCAATGAGCAGTTCTTC

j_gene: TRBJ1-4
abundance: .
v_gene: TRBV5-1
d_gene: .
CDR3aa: CASSFKDPGEKLFF
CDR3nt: TGCGCCAGCAGCTTTAAAGATCCAGGTGAAAAACTGTTTTTT

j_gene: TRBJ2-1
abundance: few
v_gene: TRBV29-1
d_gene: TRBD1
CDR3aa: CSVVGDRGLNYNEQFF
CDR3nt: TGCAGCGTTGTCGGGGACAGGGGACTTAATTACAATGAGCAGTTCTTC

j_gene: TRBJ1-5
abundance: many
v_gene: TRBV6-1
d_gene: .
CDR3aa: CASSSPSGSNQPQHF
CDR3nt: TGTGCCAGCAGCAGTCCGTCGGGGAGCAATCAGCCCCAGCATTTT

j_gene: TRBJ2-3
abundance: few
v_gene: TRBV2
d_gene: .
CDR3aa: CAPGAASTDTQYF
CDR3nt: TGTGCCCCCGGGGCGGCTAGCACAGATACGCAGTATTTT

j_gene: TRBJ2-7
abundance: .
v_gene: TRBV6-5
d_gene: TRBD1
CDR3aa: CASSTGQGIYEQYF
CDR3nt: TGTGCCAGCAGTACTGGACAGGGGATCTACGAGCAGTACTTC

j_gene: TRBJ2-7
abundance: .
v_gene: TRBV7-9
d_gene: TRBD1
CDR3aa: CASSLADRAEQYF
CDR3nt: TGTGCCAGCAGCTTAGCGGACAGGGCCGAGCAGTACTTC